The 28 T cell receptor beta chains in this list originate from one sample, sequenced in a study of T cell changes during pregnancy in multiple sclerosis. Some clones are missing from TCRdb's copy, which holds only in-frame ones; the method was immunoSEQ multiplex PCR. The sample comprises fewer than 20,000 clones, more than 70% of which are singletons, and more than 9% rests with the top ten. Material: CD8+ T cells from peripheral blood mononuclear cells, obtained after pregnancy. The receptors come from a female donor with multiple sclerosis, enrolled in a pregnancy study.

This clone appeared a few times. This sequence joins TRBV6-1 and TRBJ1-2; tentative D call: TRBD1 (5 bases). Germline V gives CDR1 MNHNS, CDR2 SASEGT. The CDR3 extends over 16 amino acids. The V gene lost 1 base and the J gene lost 4 bases, with 16 bases spanning the gap. Here the CDR3 reads CASSEVGGAGSYGYTF. CDR3 bases: TGTGCCAGCAGTGAAGTTGGAGGGGCTGGTAGCTATGGCTACACCTTC.

V usage is TRBV28 and J usage is TRBJ2-2; perhaps TRBD1 as D (5 bases). Trimming took off 3 bases at V and 4 bases at J, with 24 bases between the two ends. Per the germline V gene, CDR1 is MDHEN and CDR2 is SYDVKM. This CDR3 region has 19 residues. In nucleotides, the CDR3 is TGTGCCAGCAGTTTTAGCCAGGGCAGGAGCGTATCTGGCACCGGGGAGCTGTTTTTT. It translates to CASSFSQGRSVSGTGELFF. Drawing the rest from reference TRBV28 and TRBJ2-2, the complete variable domain is DVKVTQSSRYLVKRTGEKVFLECVQDMDHENMFWYRQDPGLGLRLIYFSYDVKMKEKGDIPEGYSVSREKKERFSLILESASTNQTSMYLCASSFSQGRSVSGTGELFFGEGSRLTVL.

The chain links TRBV7-3 to TRBJ2-1; 11 positions agree with TRBD2. CDR3 length: 16 amino acids. J lost 5 bases, V lost 4 bases, and 7 bases had no gene match. Germline loops: CDR1 SGHTA, CDR2 FQGTGA. This CDR3 reads CASSSIAGGVDNEQFF. CDR3 coding DNA: TGTGCCAGCAGCTCAATAGCGGGAGGGGTTGACAATGAGCAGTTCTTC.

Only a few counts were recorded for this clone. The chain links TRBV6-4 to TRBJ2-3; TRBD1 agrees at 11 bases. J was trimmed by 5 bases and V by 0 bases; bases with no gene match: 4. Germline V gene lookup returns CDR1 MRHNA and CDR2 SNTAGT. This CDR3 spans 16 amino acids. CDR3 residues: CASSDSRGTGGDTQYF. Written as DNA, the CDR3 is TGTGCCAGCAGTGACTCCCGTGGGACAGGGGGAGATACGCAGTATTTT.

The V call is TRBV6-4, the J call TRBJ1-2; 7 bases fit TRBD1. Germline CDR1 MRHNA, CDR2 SNTAGT. Trimming removed 9 bases from V and 5 bases from J; junction bases left unmatched: 9. The CDR3 sequence is 13 residues long. CDR3 DNA sequence: TGTGCCAGTCGACAGGGCGAGGGATATGGCTACACCTTC. Amino acid sequence: CASRQGEGYGYTF.

The table lists this clone with a few counts. V and J are TRBV29-1 and TRBJ1-1, with 8 nucleotides matching TRBD1. CDR1 is SQVTM, CDR2 ANQGSEA, per germline. This CDR3 comprises 12 residues. V gave up 5 bases and J gave up 4 bases; unmatched junction bases: 3. The CDR3 nucleotides are TGCAGCGTTCAACAGGGGGGCACTGAAGCTTTCTTT. This sequence encodes CSVQQGGTEAFF.

The chain carries TRBV5-6 and TRBJ1-1; D uncertain. In germline, CDR1 is SGHDT, CDR2 YYEEEE. The CDR3 runs 12 residues. V was pared by 7 bases and J by 1 base, with 8 bases between. CDR3 sequence: CASENKNTEAFF. Written as DNA, the CDR3 is TGTGCCAGCGAAAACAAGAACACTGAAGCTTTCTTT.

V and J are TRBV6-5 and TRBJ1-1; 8 nucleotides agree with TRBD1. The CDR3 is made up of 13 amino acids. CDR1 and CDR2 (germline): MNHEY, SVGAGI. V lost 7 bases and J lost 6; bases outside the gene matches: 7. The CDR3 DNA reads as TGTGCCAGCAAATGGACAGGGTCCTCTGAAGCTTTCTTT. Translation gives CASKWTGSSEAFF.

This rearrangement joins TRBV19 to TRBJ2-5; perhaps TRBD1 as D (8 bases). The V end lost 7 bases, the J end lost 3 bases, and 15 bases lay between the germline ends. CDR1 is LNHDA and CDR2 is SQIVND in the germline V gene (reference sequence). CDR3 length equals 14 residues. CDR3 region: CASTDRGGKETQYF. In DNA, the CDR3 is TGTGCCAGTACCGACAGGGGAGGGAAAGAGACCCAGTACTTC. Together with reference TRBV19 and TRBJ2-5, the CDR3 gives the full variable domain: DGGITQSPKYLFRKEGQNVTLSCEQNLNHDAMYWYRQDPGQGLRLIYYSQIVNDFQKGDIAEGYSVSREKKESFPLTVTSAQKNPTAFYLCASTDRGGKETQYFGPGTRLLVL.

This clone was found a few times. This chain connects TRBV2 to TRBJ2-1; 11 bases match TRBD2. This CDR3 has 16 residues. V was pared by 6 bases and J by 3 bases, with 7 bases of the junction left unmatched. Germline-derived CDR1 and CDR2 are SNHLY and FYNNEI. This CDR3 is CASSQRTSGLYNEQFF. The CDR3 DNA reads as TGTGCCAGCAGCCAGAGGACTAGCGGGCTCTACAATGAGCAGTTCTTC.

This clone was seen more than once but under ten times. The J gene is TRBJ2-7, the V gene TRBV6-1; D might be TRBD2 (6 bases). Per germline, CDR1 MNHNS and CDR2 SASEGT. This CDR3 is 15 amino acids long. V was shortened by 1 base and J by 3 bases, with 13 bases between the two germline ends. The CDR3 protein is CASSEVGGTLYEQYF. The CDR3 bases are TGTGCCAGCAGTGAAGTTGGAGGGACCCTCTACGAGCAGTACTTC.

This clone was observed a handful of times. CDR3 nucleotides: TGTGCCATCAGTGAGCATGTGGCCTCTAACTATGGCTACACCTTC. Protein product: CAISEHVASNYGYTF. The chain recombines TRBV10-3 with TRBJ1-2; D is undetermined. Trimming shortened V by 2 bases and J by 0 bases, and 10 bases separated the two germline ends. Germline CDR1 ENHRY, CDR2 SYGVKD. The CDR3 runs 15 residues.

The chain recombines TRBV9 with TRBJ1-1, with a possible D match to TRBD1 (5 bases). CDR1 and CDR2 from the germline V gene are SGDLS and YYNGEE. With 4 bases removed from V and 1 base from J, the gap between germline ends came to 11 bases. The CDR3 spans 14 residues. CDR3 in DNA: TGTGCCAGCAGCTTGCTGGACACGAACACTGAAGCTTTCTTT. Encoded protein: CASSLLDTNTEAFF.

The chain is built from TRBV28 and TRBJ2-7; 10 bases fit TRBD2. V lost 5 bases, J lost 5 bases, and 9 bases stayed unmatched. CDR1 and CDR2 from the germline V gene are MDHEN and SYDVKM. The CDR3 loop spans 15 amino acids. In DNA form, the CDR3 reads TGTGCCAGCAGTCCCCCCGGGACTAGCGAGAACGAGCAGTACTTC. Its translation is CASSPPGTSENEQYF.

The V call is TRBV27, the J call TRBJ2-5; no reliable D call. The V and J ends lost 2 bases and 5 bases respectively, with 9 bases between them. The germline CDR1 and CDR2 sequences are MNHEY and SMNVEV (reference sequence). There are 13 residues in the CDR3. The CDR3, as DNA: TGTGCCAGCAGTTTAATTGTCGGGGAGACCCAGTACTTC. Translating gives CASSLIVGETQYF.

The sample holds one count of this clone. A junction end diverges from the germline sequence, so it may reflect a read error. The J gene is TRBJ1-3, the V gene TRBV4-1; possible D gene TRBD1, 6 bases. CDR1 and CDR2 (germline): MGHRA, YSYEKL. CDR3 length: 15 amino acids. In nucleotides, the CDR3 is TGCGCCAGCACCCAACTACAGGGTGGTGGAAACACCATATATTTT. Translated: CASTQLQGGGNTIYF.

The V gene is TRBV30, the J gene TRBJ1-2, with D possibly TRBD1 on 6 matching bases. Germline CDR1 is GTSNPN and CDR2 is SVGIG (reference sequence). The ends were cut back, 7 bases at V and 4 bases at J, with 16 bases in the middle. This CDR3 spans 13 amino acids. The CDR3 DNA is TGTGCCTTCTATCCAGGGGTTAGCTATGGCTACACCTTC. Its translation is CAFYPGVSYGYTF.

The rearrangement joins TRBV28 to TRBJ1-3, with TRBD1 as a possible D gene (6 bases). The CDR3 extends over 16 amino acids. From germline, CDR1 is MDHEN and CDR2 SYDVKM. V was trimmed by 6 bases and J by 3 bases, leaving 18 bases between them. CDR3 coding DNA: TGTGCCAGCAGACTTTACAGGGCGGGTATTGGAAACACCATATATTTT. Its translation is CASRLYRAGIGNTIYF.

The chain recombines TRBV5-6 with TRBJ1-6, with D tentatively TRBD1 (6 bases). CDR3 size: 14 residues. Trimming removed 3 bases at V and 6 bases at J, with 10 bases between. Looked up from germline, CDR1 is SGHDT and CDR2 is YYEEEE. The CDR3 loop is CASSSDSFNSPLHF. The CDR3 nucleotides read TGTGCCAGCAGCTCGGACAGTTTTAATTCACCCCTCCACTTT.

The rearrangement links TRBV25-1 to TRBJ2-5, with 13 nucleotides matching TRBD2. The ends lost 4 bases at V and 4 bases at J; junction bases unmatched: 6. This CDR3 has 16 residues. CDR1 and CDR2 from the germline V gene are MGHDK and SYGVNS. In nucleotides, the CDR3 is TGTGCCAGCAGTGGGCCGACTAGCGGGAGGTCAGAGACCCAGTACTTC. Residues: CASSGPTSGRSETQYF.

The J gene is TRBJ1-2, the V gene TRBV15; 7 bases line up with TRBD1. This CDR3 comprises 20 residues. Germline lookup yields CDR1 LNHNV and CDR2 YYDKDF (reference sequence). V lost 0 bases, J lost 3 bases, and 19 bases stayed unmatched. Here the CDR3 reads CATSRDVVKELRQGDYGYTF. In DNA, the CDR3 is TGTGCCACCAGCAGAGACGTCGTAAAAGAACTCCGGCAGGGGGACTATGGCTACACCTTC.

This clone was counted a few times. V and J are TRBV6-4 and TRBJ2-2, with 7 positions matching TRBD2. The CDR3 is 15 residues long. V dropped 2 bases and J dropped 0; count of bases not matched to a gene: 0. The germline V gene has CDR1 MRHNA and CDR2 SNTAGT. The CDR3 DNA sequence: TGTGCCAGCAGTGACGGACTAGCGAACACCGGGGAGCTGTTTTTT. It codes for CASSDGLANTGELFF.

This sequence joins TRBV4-3 and TRBJ1-2, with 10 nucleotides matching TRBD1. CDR3 length: 17 residues. Germline V gene data show CDR1 as LGHNA and CDR2 as YSLEER. V dropped 0 bases and J dropped 6; count of bases not matched to a gene: 10. This CDR3 is CASSQESAGQGRDGYTF. The CDR3 region has the DNA TGCGCCAGCAGCCAAGAAAGTGCGGGACAGGGGCGAGATGGCTACACCTTC.

The chain has TRBV29-1 and TRBJ2-5; no reliable D call. The J call may be wrong; the DNA end is better matched by TRBJ2-7. CDR1 SQVTM and CDR2 ANQGSEA come from the germline V gene. The CDR3 loop spans 11 amino acids. The CDR3 region has the DNA TGCAGCGCCGGCTCCTACTACGAGCAGTACTTC. It specifies CSAGSYYEQYF.

The genes are TRBV27 and TRBJ1-1; no firm D call. CDR3 length: 14 amino acids. V lost 2 bases and J lost 2, with 9 bases in between. Germline assignment: CDR1 MNHEY and CDR2 SMNVEV (reference sequence). CDR3 amino acids: CASSLRSPNTEAFF. The CDR3 region has the DNA TGTGCCAGCAGTTTACGAAGCCCTAACACTGAAGCTTTCTTT.

The chain links TRBV15 to TRBJ1-3; TRBD1 agrees at 7 bases. V lost 3 bases to trimming and J lost 3 bases; unmatched junction nucleotides: 5. The CDR3 runs to 15 residues. CDR1 and CDR2 from the germline V gene are LNHNV and YYDKDF (reference sequence). The CDR3 region has the DNA TGTGCCACCAGCAGGGTAGGGGGCTTTGGAAACACCATATATTTT. Translation gives CATSRVGGFGNTIYF.

V usage is TRBV14 and J usage is TRBJ1-2; D is unresolved. The CDR3 has 13 amino acids. Between the trimmed V and J ends, which lost 4 bases and 3 bases, there was a span of 9 bases. Germline CDR1 SGHDN, CDR2 FVKESK. The CDR3 DNA reads TGTGCCAGCAGCCCAGGCGGGCACTATGGCTACACCTTC. It encodes CASSPGGHYGYTF. The whole variable domain, filled in from reference TRBV14 and TRBJ1-2, reads EAGVTQFPSHSVIEKGQTVTLRCDPISGHDNLYWYRRVMGKEIKFLLHFVKESKQDESGMPNNRFLAERTGGTYSTLKVQPAELEDSGVYFCASSPGGHYGYTFGSGTRLTVV.

The rearrangement links TRBV28 to TRBJ2-7; 7 nucleotides line up with TRBD2. Germline assignment: CDR1 MDHEN and CDR2 SYDVKM. Trimming took 3 bases from V and 5 from J; bases not matched to a gene: 1. The CDR3 loop spans 12 amino acids. CDR3 in DNA: TGTGCCAGCAGTTTTGCGGGAGACGAGCAGTACTTC. This translates into CASSFAGDEQYF.